The 11 T cell receptor beta chains in this list originate from one sample, sequenced in a study of monozygotic twins with inflammatory bowel disease (dated by TCRdb to the late 2010s). Library construction relied on 5' RACE. Instrument on record: Illumina HiSeq 2500. The reads underwent TCRdb reprocessing, giving one record for each CDR3 protein sequence and no DNA. The data table for this sample lists roughly 330,000 distinct CDR3 sequences. The ten largest make up around 2% of the sample. The sequencing input was blood. Receptor source: a human donor with ulcerative colitis or Crohn's disease, or a healthy co-twin of an affected twin (not recorded which).

The chain employs TRBV5-1 and TRBJ2-7; TCRdb indicates TRBD2, and absent DNA this call remains unverified. The CDR3 is made up of 16 amino acids. Germline values: CDR1 SGHRS, CDR2 YFSETQ. The CDR3 protein is CASSLAETSGYYEQYF.

The chain links TRBV6-1 to TRBJ1-5. Per the germline V gene, CDR1 is MNHNS and CDR2 is SASEGT. CDR3 length: 15 amino acids. CDR3 loop: CASSALQYSNQPQHF.

J is TRBJ1-6 and V is TRBV20-1; checking the TCRdb D call of TRBD1 is not possible without DNA. There are 16 residues in the CDR3. Germline CDR1 DFQATT, CDR2 SNEGSKA (reference sequence). CDR3 loop: CSAAGTGNFYNSPLHF.

This sequence joins TRBV6-2 or TRBV6-3 and TRBJ1-2. Germline values: CDR1 MNHEY, CDR2 SVGEGT. The CDR3 covers 13 residues. This CDR3 reads CASSDGLNYGYTF.

The chain is built from TRBV10-3 and TRBJ2-3; the D gene TCRdb calls, TRBD1, cannot be checked with no DNA. The germline CDR1 and CDR2 sequences are ENHRY and SYGVKD. There are 15 residues in the CDR3. The CDR3 sequence is CAIRGYPGGSDTQYF.

The chain links TRBV29-1 to TRBJ1-3. Germline CDR1 is SQVTM and CDR2 is ANQGSEA. The CDR3 is 16 amino acids. The CDR3 reads CSVVSDGLTPGNTIYF.

This sequence joins TRBV24-1 and TRBJ2-2. The CDR3 sequence is 12 residues long. From germline, CDR1 is KGHDR and CDR2 SFDVKD. Here the CDR3 reads CATSDQDGELFF.

The V call is TRBV10-3, the J call TRBJ1-1. The germline V gene has CDR1 ENHRY and CDR2 SYGVKD. The CDR3 runs to 13 residues. Here the CDR3 reads CAISSKENTEAFF.

This sequence joins TRBV20-1 and TRBJ2-3; TCRdb picks TRBD2, but there is no DNA to check that call. Germline V gene lookup returns CDR1 DFQATT and CDR2 SNEGSKA (reference sequence). This CDR3 spans 15 amino acids. CDR3 sequence: CSARPGTTSTDTQYF.

The chain carries TRBV30 and TRBJ1-1; the TRBD1 assignment by TCRdb is unverifiable without DNA. The CDR3 has 13 amino acids. Germline V gives CDR1 GTSNPN, CDR2 SVGIG (reference sequence). The CDR3 sequence: CAWTRDRVTEAFF.

The V gene is TRBV29-1, the J gene TRBJ2-1; the TRBD2 assignment by TCRdb is unverifiable without DNA. CDR3 length equals 13 residues. CDR1 and CDR2 from the germline V gene are SQVTM and ANQGSEA. CDR3 protein: CSVDGGGLNEQFF.